This TCR beta chain was found in a study of blood T cell repertoires in COVID-19. Study-wide background: T cells, B-cell-depleted T cells, or PBMCs supplied cDNA or gDNA.

The CDR3 is 14 amino acids. Germline assignment: CDR1 MNHEY and CDR2 SVGAGI. V lost 4 bases, J lost 0 bases, and 1 base stayed unmatched. TCRdb's table, derived via immunoSEQ multiplex PCR, lists solely in-frame clones and lacks some. The sample comprises fewer than 300,000 clones, approximately 87% of which are singletons, and less than 10% rests with the top ten. The TCR sequence derives from a human donor in a cohort sampled during active COVID-19. Sequencing was performed on peripheral blood. The chain combines TRBV6-5 with TRBJ1-1; 8 bases line up with TRBD1. CDR3 protein: CASSWTGMNTEAFF. The CDR3 DNA reads TGTGCCAGCAGTTGGACAGGGATGAACACTGAAGCTTTCTTT.